The 12 T cell receptor beta chains reported below all come from one sample, sequenced in a study of T cell responses to AZD1222 COVID-19 vaccine (dated by TCRdb to about 2021). Explained via the paper, the time point label denotes: baseline before first vaccination. To prepare the library, the immunoSEQ multiplex PCR assay was applied. The table comes from immuneACCESS by way of TCRdb, which keeps in-frame sequences with V and J called. Part of the clones is missing from these tables; in studies checked, under half for an unresolved V gene and the rest for unknown reasons. This sample lists 140,000 to 150,000 clones; about 93% were detected once. The ten biggest clones cover under 6.5% of the sample. This material consisted of peripheral blood, taken on day 0 of AZD1222 vaccination. These TCRs come from an adult in good health.

The chain carries TRBV29-1 and TRBJ2-2; 7 bases agree with TRBD2. Trimming took 0 bases from V and 4 from J; bases not matched to a gene: 2. The CDR3 runs 14 residues. Germline V gene data show CDR1 as SQVTM and CDR2 as ANQGSEA. The CDR3 bases are TGCAGCGTTGAAGAGGGGAGGGCCACCGGGGAGCTGTTTTTT. It specifies CSVEEGRATGELFF.

The chain has TRBV5-4 and TRBJ1-1, with TRBD1 matching over 9 bases. Trimming cost V 0 bases and J 9 bases; bases outside gene matches: 12. The germline V gene encodes CDR1 SGHNT and CDR2 YYREEE (reference sequence). CDR3 length equals 16 residues. The CDR3 nucleotides are TGTGCCAGCAGCTTGGGACAGGGGGGGATTGGTAGTAAAGCTTTCTTT. It is translated as CASSLGQGGIGSKAFF.

The V gene is TRBV5-4, the J gene TRBJ1-2, with TRBD1 as a possible D gene (5 bases). Germline V gives CDR1 SGHNT, CDR2 YYREEE (reference sequence). The V end lost 2 bases, the J end lost 4 bases, and 15 bases lay between the germline ends. This CDR3 comprises 15 residues. CDR3 in DNA: TGTGCCAGCAGCTTCCGGGACGGCGGCACCTATGGCTACACCTTC. Amino acids: CASSFRDGGTYGYTF. Filled out from reference TRBV5-4 and TRBJ1-2, the complete variable domain reads ETGVTQSPTHLIKTRGQQVTLRCSSQSGHNTVSWYQQALGQGPQFIFQYYREEENGRGNFPPRFSGLQFPNYSSELNVNALELDDSALYLCASSFRDGGTYGYTFGSGTRLTVV.

The gene calls are TRBV7-9 and TRBJ2-2; TRBD2 matches 9 bases. CDR1 and CDR2 from the germline V gene are SEHNR and FQNEAQ (reference sequence). The CDR3 consists of 16 residues. The V gene end was trimmed by 5 bases and the J gene end by 4 bases; junction bases not matched to a gene: 8. CDR3 amino acids: CASSPAGGLGTGELFF. In DNA, the CDR3 is TGTGCCAGCAGCCCCGCGGGGGGGCTGGGCACCGGGGAGCTGTTTTTT.

This chain uses TRBV5-1 with TRBJ2-7, with D perhaps matching TRBD2 (5 bases). The CDR3 extends over 16 amino acids. Germline lookup yields CDR1 SGHRS and CDR2 YFSETQ. V lost 0 bases, J lost 7 bases, and 20 bases lay in between. The CDR3 nucleotides are TGCGCCAGCAGCTTGGAAGTGGAGCCCGATCCGGGGGAGCAGTACTTC. This codes for CASSLEVEPDPGEQYF.

V is TRBV12-3 or TRBV12-4 and J is TRBJ2-7; D is unclear. There are 12 residues in the CDR3. V dropped 5 bases and J dropped 7 bases, with 12 bases sitting between them. CDR3 nucleotides: TGTGCCAGCAGTACAACTCTGGAAGAGCAGTACTTC. This sequence encodes CASSTTLEEQYF.

This clone was counted a few times. This chain links TRBV6-5 with TRBJ2-7; 9 nucleotides line up with TRBD1. The CDR3 runs 15 residues. Germline V gene data show CDR1 as MNHEY and CDR2 as SVGAGI. J was trimmed by 0 bases and V by 6 bases; bases with no gene match: 6. The CDR3 reads CASRQGARDSYEQYF. CDR3 in DNA: TGTGCCAGCAGACAGGGGGCGCGGGACTCCTACGAGCAGTACTTC.

The chain couples TRBV23-1 to TRBJ2-7; D assignment may be TRBD1 or TRBD2 (5 bases each). TRBV23-1 is labeled an ORF, and its function is uncertain. The CDR3 length is 15 residues. Deletions cut 4 bases from V and 0 bases from J, with 13 bases between. The CDR3, as DNA: TGCGCCAGCAGTCGGGGACGGAGGAGCTCCTACGAGCAGTACTTC. Its translation is CASSRGRRSSYEQYF.

CDR3 in amino acids: CASSLGQSYNEQFF. CDR3 bases: TGTGCCAGCAGTTTGGGACAGTCCTACAATGAGCAGTTCTTC. This chain uses TRBV6-5 with TRBJ2-1, with 7 nucleotides matching TRBD1. Looked up from germline, CDR1 is MNHEY and CDR2 is SVGAGI. J lost 1 base, V lost 4 bases, and 1 base had no gene match. The CDR3 runs 14 residues.

A few counts support this clone. The V gene is TRBV6-1, the J gene TRBJ2-7; TRBD1 or TRBD2 may be the D gene (5 bases each). Germline-derived CDR1 and CDR2 are MNHNS and SASEGT. V was clipped by 2 bases and J by 3 bases, with 14 bases between them. CDR3 length equals 15 residues. CDR3 nucleotides: TGTGCCAGCAGTGAACGCTCCCCAGGGAGCTACGAGCAGTACTTC. Protein sequence: CASSERSPGSYEQYF.

The chain has TRBV2 and TRBJ2-5; TRBD2 agrees at 14 bases. CDR1 SNHLY and CDR2 FYNNEI come from the germline V gene. The V gene end was trimmed by 8 bases and the J gene end by 5 bases; junction bases not matched to a gene: 10. This CDR3 is built from 16 residues. In DNA form, the CDR3 reads TGTGCCAGCGGGGTTGGACTAGCGGGAGGTACGGAGACCCAGTACTTC. It translates to CASGVGLAGGTETQYF.

This clone has a handful of counts. The chain employs TRBV10-3 and TRBJ2-7; TRBD2 matches at 7 bases. The CDR3 is 14 residues long. V gave up 3 bases and J gave up 3 bases; unmatched junction bases: 5. CDR1 and CDR2 from the germline V gene are ENHRY and SYGVKD. The CDR3 loop is CAISELGLDYEQYF. In DNA, the CDR3 is TGTGCCATCAGTGAACTCGGACTAGACTACGAGCAGTACTTC.